Listed below are T cell receptor beta chains from one sample, sequenced in a study of breast tumors, draining lymph nodes, adjacent tissues. TCRdb redid the calling of the multiplex PCR reads with MiXCR, one entry per CDR3 protein. In the table there are about 150,000 distinct CDR3 sequences, 30% to 35% of which are singletons. The material sequenced was axillary lymph node tissue. These receptors all come from a female donor with breast cancer. Some clones in this sample may be carry-over from other donors' samples. Both conserved end residues are part of each CDR3. A D gene is named only where the DNA matches it firmly. Expanded clones get a size class; other rows say once, few or many, or leave the size out.

TRBV6-5	TRBJ1-2	few	TRBD1	TGTGCCAGCAGTCAGGGGGCCTCCTATGGCTACACCTTC	CASSQGASYGYTF
TRBV3-1	TRBJ2-5	.	TRBD2	TGCGCCAGCAGCCAAGCTGCCAGCGGGGGGCAAGAGACCCAGTACTTC	CASSQAASGGQETQYF
TRBV13	TRBJ1-1	few	TRBD1	TGTGCCAGCAGCTTCCGGGACAGGAACACTGAAGCTTTCTTT	CASSFRDRNTEAFF
TRBV29-1	TRBJ1-1	.	.	TGCAGCGTTGCGCGGGACGGCGGTACTGAAGCTTTCTTT	CSVARDGGTEAFF
TRBV24-1	TRBJ2-1	.	.	TGTGCCACCAGTGATTCGGGGGGCGGACACAATGAGCAGTTCTTC	CATSDSGGGHNEQFF
TRBV7-6	TRBJ2-7	.	.	TGTGCCGGCAGCCTAAGCGGTGGGGACGAGCAGTACTTC	CAGSLSGGDEQYF
TRBV6-5	TRBJ2-1	many	.	TGTGCCAGCAGTCCTGACCCGTACAATGAGCAGTTCTTC	CASSPDPYNEQFF
TRBV6-6	TRBJ1-6	.	.	TGTGTCAGCAGTGGCACGCCTGATTCACCCCTCCACTTT	CVSSGTPDSPLHF
TRBV6-5	TRBJ1-4	.	.	TGTGCCAGCGGTTGGGAGAGGAATGGAAAACTGTTTTTC	CASGWERNGKLFF
TRBV7-3	TRBJ2-5	many	.	TGTGCCAGCAGCTTAAAAGGGGGGGCTTATGAGACCCAGTACTTC	CASSLKGGAYETQYF
TRBV18	TRBJ1-1	.	.	TGTGCCAGCTCACTAAGTAGAGACATGAACACTGAAGCTTTCTTT	CASSLSRDMNTEAFF
TRBV7-9	TRBJ2-1	once	TRBD2	TGTGCCAGCAGCTTAGCTGCTAGCGGGGGCCCCTACAATGAGCAGTTCTTC	CASSLAASGGPYNEQFF
TRBV30	TRBJ1-6	many	.	TGTGCCTGGAGTGTATCATCGTCCTCACCCCTCCACTTT	CAWSVSSSSPLHF
TRBV12-5	TRBJ1-1	few	.	TGTGCTAGTGGTTTGGGACAGAACACTGAAGCTTTCTTT	CASGLGQNTEAFF
TRBV5-4	TRBJ2-1	many	.	TGTGCCAGCAGTGGGCAGGGCAAATACGATGAGCAGTTCTTC	CASSGQGKYDEQFF
TRBV7-2	TRBJ1-1	.	TRBD1	TGTGCCAGCAGCGGAACCGGGACAGGGCACACTGAAGCTTTCTTT	CASSGTGTGHTEAFF
TRBV11-2	TRBJ1-6	many	.	TGTGCCAGCAGCGTGCAGGGAATGAGGATGAGTTCACCCCTCCACTTT	CASSVQGMRMSSPLHF
TRBV19	TRBJ1-6	.	.	TGTGCCAGTAGTCCCTCGGGACATCGGATCCCACCCCTCCACTTT	CASSPSGHRIPPLHF
TRBV5-1	TRBJ2-2	.	TRBD2	TGCGCCAACAGCTTGAATCGGGTAGCGGGGGATGCGGGCACCGGGGAGCTGTTTTTT	CANSLNRVAGDAGTGELFF
TRBV20-1	TRBJ2-2	.	.	TGCAATGCTACTCTCGGGGGAAACACCGGGGAGTTGTTTTTT	CNATLGGNTGELFF
TRBV2	TRBJ1-1	.	.	TGTGCCAGCAGTGCGCAGGGCGGGACTGAAGCTTTCTTT	CASSAQGGTEAFF
TRBV9	TRBJ1-3	many	TRBD1	TGTGCCAGCAGCTACGGGACAGCTCCGGACAGGGGTCGCCGAAACACCATATATTTT	CASSYGTAPDRGRRNTIYF
TRBV12-3/TRBV12-4	TRBJ1-1	.	TRBD1	TGTGCCAGCAGAAGACAGGGGTTGAACACTGAAGCTTTCTTT	CASRRQGLNTEAFF
TRBV15	TRBJ1-5	many	.	TGTGCCACCAGCCGGGACGGTTATAGCAATCAGCCCCAGCATTTT	CATSRDGYSNQPQHF
TRBV19	TRBJ1-2	many	.	TGTGCCAGTAGTGGAAAGGGTGGGACTTCTGGCTACACCTTC	CASSGKGGTSGYTF
TRBV25-1	TRBJ2-3	many	.	TGTGCCAGCAGTGAATATGCGACTACATCAGCGGATACGCAGTATTTT	CASSEYATTSADTQYF
TRBV7-2	TRBJ2-3	.	.	TGTGCCAGCAGCCAGAGAAAGGGACTCCTTAGGCAGTATTTT	CASSQRKGLLRQYF
TRBV6-5	TRBJ1-5	few	.	TGTGCCAGCAGTCACCTTCTGGGATCTCAGCCCCAGCATTTT	CASSHLLGSQPQHF
TRBV28	TRBJ2-3	many	TRBD2	TGTGCCAGCTTCGGCCCCGGGGGGGGCACAGATACGCAGTATTTT	CASFGPGGGTDTQYF
TRBV5-1	TRBJ2-4	few	.	TGCGCCAGCAGATACGACGGAATAGCCAAAAACATTCAGTACTTC	CASRYDGIAKNIQYF
TRBV6-5	TRBJ2-2	many	.	TGTGCCAGCAGTTATGGTCCCCTCTCCCCCGGGGAGCTGTTTTTT	CASSYGPLSPGELFF
TRBV6-6	TRBJ1-5	many	.	TGTGCCAGCAGTTCGCTCGGACGGGTTATCAATCAGCCCCAGCATTTT	CASSSLGRVINQPQHF
TRBV12-3/TRBV12-4	TRBJ1-1	few	.	TGTGCCAGCAGCTCAAGTGAGGGGGTGAACACTGAAGCTTTCTTT	CASSSSEGVNTEAFF
TRBV19	TRBJ1-5	many	.	TGTGCCAGTGGGTTCGGCAATCAGCCCCAGCATTTT	CASGFGNQPQHF
TRBV11-3	TRBJ2-5	many	.	TGTGCCAGCAGCTTAGGCTACCTCGAGAAGACCCAGTACTTC	CASSLGYLEKTQYF
TRBV11-2	TRBJ1-2	many	.	TGTGCCAGCAGCTCGTTGACAGCTGCCTATGGCTACACCTTC	CASSSLTAAYGYTF
TRBV14	TRBJ1-4	many	.	TGTGCCAGCAGCCAAGTAGGGGGTTACGAAAAACTGTTTTTT	CASSQVGGYEKLFF
TRBV7-8	TRBJ2-3	many	.	TGTGCCAGCAGCCCCCGGGTTCTTAGCACAGATACGCAGTATTTT	CASSPRVLSTDTQYF
TRBV12-3/TRBV12-4	TRBJ2-1	many	.	TGTGCCAGCAGTCTGAGACAGACGCATGAGCAGTTCTTC	CASSLRQTHEQFF
TRBV2	TRBJ1-2	once	.	TGTGCCAGGGGCGGCGACGGGGCTGGCTACACCTTC	CARGGDGAGYTF
TRBV20-1	TRBJ2-1	many	.	TGCAGTGCTACGGGGTCACAATACAAGAATGAGCAGTTCTTC	CSATGSQYKNEQFF
TRBV5-1	TRBJ2-6	many	.	TGCGCCAGCAGCTTGCAGGGAGCAGGGAACATACATACTGGGGCCAACGTCCTGACTTTC	CASSLQGAGNIHTGANVLTF
TRBV7-6	TRBJ2-1	.	TRBD2	TGTGCCAGCAGCGATGGACTAGCGGGGGGCCTCAATGAGCAGTTCTTC	CASSDGLAGGLNEQFF
TRBV2	TRBJ1-5	many	TRBD1	TGTGCCAGCAGCCTCCGGGACAGTGATCAGCCCCAGCATTTT	CASSLRDSDQPQHF
TRBV5-1	TRBJ2-7	.	TRBD2	TGCGCCAGCAGGTCGACTAGCGGGGGATCCTACGAGCAGTACTTC	CASRSTSGGSYEQYF
TRBV7-7	TRBJ2-1	many	.	TGTGCTAGCAGCTTAGACAGGAGCTCCTACAATGAGCAGTTCTTC	CASSLDRSSYNEQFF
TRBV7-8	TRBJ1-5	many	.	TGTGCCAGCAGCCAAGGCAGCAATCAGCCCCAGCATTTT	CASSQGSNQPQHF